This is a list of T cell receptor beta chains from one sample in a study of CD8+ T cells in alopecia areata. Data came from immunoSEQ multiplex PCR; TCRdb stores just in-frame clones and leaves some out. The sample carries about 150,000 clones, about 90% recorded once. This specimen was CD8+ T cells sorted from blood, taken at week 0. All receptors come from a human donor with alopecia areata. Each CDR3 is given with its conserved first and last residue. The order of the fields is D gene, J gene, clone size, V gene, CDR3 protein, CDR3 DNA. The D gene is left open where the match is weak. The size of a clone is reported for some rows only, either as once, few or many, or as a class for expanded clones.

d_gene: .; j_gene: TRBJ1-5; abundance: .; v_gene: TRBV10-3; CDR3aa: CAISEPGSSNQPQHF; CDR3nt: TGTGCCATCAGTGAACCAGGGTCGAGCAATCAGCCCCAGCATTTT
d_gene: .; j_gene: TRBJ2-7; abundance: .; v_gene: TRBV27; CDR3aa: CASSFGTSGDEQYF; CDR3nt: TGTGCCAGCAGTTTCGGAACTTCGGGGGACGAGCAGTACTTC
d_gene: .; j_gene: TRBJ2-3; abundance: .; v_gene: TRBV2; CDR3aa: CASRPSTDTQYF; CDR3nt: TGTGCCAGCCGTCCTAGCACAGATACGCAGTATTTT
d_gene: TRBD1; j_gene: TRBJ1-4; abundance: .; v_gene: TRBV7-9; CDR3aa: CASSSIQGDAEKLFF; CDR3nt: TGTGCCAGCAGCTCCATACAGGGGGACGCCGAAAAACTGTTTTTT
d_gene: TRBD1; j_gene: TRBJ1-2; abundance: .; v_gene: TRBV29-1; CDR3aa: CSVEEADRGEFYTF; CDR3nt: TGCAGCGTTGAAGAGGCCGACAGGGGTGAATTCTACACCTTC
d_gene: .; j_gene: TRBJ2-3; abundance: .; v_gene: TRBV6-5; CDR3aa: CASRTDTQYF; CDR3nt: TGTGCCAGCAGGACAGATACGCAGTATTTT
d_gene: .; j_gene: TRBJ2-3; abundance: once; v_gene: TRBV9; CDR3aa: CASSPEPRGRTDTQYF; CDR3nt: TGTGCCAGCAGCCCAGAGCCGCGGGGACGCACAGATACGCAGTATTTT
d_gene: TRBD1; j_gene: TRBJ2-3; abundance: .; v_gene: TRBV29-1; CDR3aa: CSVVGTGFVDTQYF; CDR3nt: TGCAGCGTTGTGGGGACAGGGTTTGTAGATACGCAGTATTTT
d_gene: .; j_gene: TRBJ1-5; abundance: .; v_gene: TRBV4-1; CDR3aa: CASSPAMGDQPQHF; CDR3nt: TGCGCCAGCAGCCCAGCCATGGGGGATCAGCCCCAGCATTTT
d_gene: .; j_gene: TRBJ2-1; abundance: .; v_gene: TRBV2; CDR3aa: CASSDRAYNEQFF; CDR3nt: TGTGCCAGCAGTGACAGGGCCTACAATGAGCAGTTCTTC
d_gene: TRBD1; j_gene: TRBJ1-5; abundance: .; v_gene: TRBV19; CDR3aa: CASSDGTASSQPQHF; CDR3nt: TGTGCCAGTAGTGACGGGACAGCTTCATCTCAGCCCCAGCATTTT
d_gene: .; j_gene: TRBJ1-1; abundance: .; v_gene: TRBV27; CDR3aa: CASSFGRGNTEAFF; CDR3nt: TGTGCCAGCAGTTTTGGCAGGGGGAACACTGAAGCTTTCTTT
d_gene: TRBD1; j_gene: TRBJ1-1; abundance: .; v_gene: TRBV7-9; CDR3aa: CASSPPRTGSVDTEAFF; CDR3nt: TGTGCCAGCAGCCCCCCTAGGACAGGTTCGGTAGACACTGAAGCTTTCTTT
d_gene: .; j_gene: TRBJ2-7; abundance: once; v_gene: TRBV25-1; CDR3aa: CASIRDGSYEQYF; CDR3nt: TGTGCCAGCATCCGGGACGGTTCCTACGAGCAGTACTTC
d_gene: .; j_gene: TRBJ2-7; abundance: .; v_gene: TRBV6-4; CDR3aa: CASTGASVSYEQYF; CDR3nt: TGTGCCAGCACTGGGGCCTCCGTCTCCTACGAGCAGTACTTC
d_gene: TRBD2; j_gene: TRBJ2-5; abundance: .; v_gene: TRBV27; CDR3aa: CASSLLVAGDKETQYF; CDR3nt: TGTGCCAGCAGTTTATTGGTAGCGGGAGACAAAGAGACCCAGTACTTC
d_gene: TRBD1; j_gene: TRBJ1-1; abundance: .; v_gene: TRBV11-2; CDR3aa: CASSFAGGTEAFF; CDR3nt: TGTGCCAGCAGCTTCGCAGGGGGCACTGAAGCTTTCTTT
d_gene: TRBD1; j_gene: TRBJ2-7; abundance: .; v_gene: TRBV5-6; CDR3aa: CASSFGLRDRVSYEQYF; CDR3nt: TGTGCCAGCAGCTTCGGTTTGAGGGACAGGGTCTCCTACGAGCAGTACTTC
d_gene: TRBD1; j_gene: TRBJ2-7; abundance: .; v_gene: TRBV7-9; CDR3aa: CASSPMNGQGEYEQYF; CDR3nt: TGTGCCAGCAGCCCAATGAACGGACAGGGAGAGTACGAGCAGTACTTC
d_gene: .; j_gene: TRBJ2-1; abundance: .; v_gene: TRBV29-1; CDR3aa: CSVVSVSYNEQFF; CDR3nt: TGCAGCGTTGTCTCGGTATCCTACAATGAGCAGTTCTTC
d_gene: .; j_gene: TRBJ2-7; abundance: .; v_gene: TRBV7-6; CDR3aa: CASSPGTHSYEQYF; CDR3nt: TGTGCCAGCAGCCCCGGGACTCACTCCTACGAGCAGTACTTC
d_gene: .; j_gene: TRBJ2-7; abundance: .; v_gene: TRBV5-1; CDR3aa: CASSSQDGYEQYF; CDR3nt: TGCGCCAGCAGCTCCCAGGACGGTTACGAGCAGTACTTC
d_gene: .; j_gene: TRBJ2-1; abundance: .; v_gene: TRBV29-1; CDR3aa: CSVGDGLSNEQFF; CDR3nt: TGCAGCGTGGGCGATGGACTCTCCAATGAGCAGTTCTTC
d_gene: .; j_gene: TRBJ2-1; abundance: .; v_gene: TRBV7-9; CDR3aa: CASSSTWREEYNEQFF; CDR3nt: TGTGCCAGCAGCAGCACTTGGCGGGAAGAATACAATGAGCAGTTCTTC
d_gene: .; j_gene: TRBJ2-7; abundance: .; v_gene: TRBV29-1; CDR3aa: CSVEVPGPSSYEQYF; CDR3nt: TGCAGCGTTGAAGTTCCAGGGCCCAGCTCCTACGAGCAGTACTTC
d_gene: .; j_gene: TRBJ2-7; abundance: .; v_gene: TRBV10-2; CDR3aa: CASSENGGRWYEQYF; CDR3nt: TGCGCCAGCAGTGAGAATGGGGGCCGGTGGTACGAGCAGTACTTC
d_gene: .; j_gene: TRBJ2-3; abundance: .; v_gene: TRBV30; CDR3aa: CAWSVGSTDTQYF; CDR3nt: TGTGCCTGGAGTGTCGGAAGCACAGATACGCAGTATTTT
d_gene: TRBD2; j_gene: TRBJ2-1; abundance: .; v_gene: TRBV4-1; CDR3aa: CASSQEGPTSGRHEQFF; CDR3nt: TGCGCCAGCAGCCAAGAAGGTCCCACTAGCGGGAGGCATGAGCAGTTCTTC
d_gene: .; j_gene: TRBJ1-2; abundance: .; v_gene: TRBV5-4; CDR3aa: CASSLAALGYTF; CDR3nt: TGTGCCAGCAGCTTGGCGGCGCTGGGCTACACCTTC
d_gene: .; j_gene: TRBJ1-6; abundance: .; v_gene: TRBV7-8; CDR3aa: CASSHRKEDSPLHF; CDR3nt: TGTGCCAGCAGCCACCGGAAGGAGGATTCACCCCTCCACTTT
d_gene: .; j_gene: TRBJ2-2; abundance: .; v_gene: TRBV7-3; CDR3aa: CASSLTGGNTGELFF; CDR3nt: TGTGCCAGCAGCTTAACAGGGGGGAACACCGGGGAGCTGTTTTTT
d_gene: TRBD2; j_gene: TRBJ2-7; abundance: .; v_gene: TRBV2; CDR3aa: CASIGLAGEQYF; CDR3nt: TGTGCCAGCATAGGACTAGCGGGGGAGCAGTACTTC
d_gene: .; j_gene: TRBJ2-1; abundance: .; v_gene: TRBV7-9; CDR3aa: CASSRDPGYNEQFF; CDR3nt: TGTGCCAGCAGCCGGGATCCAGGGTACAATGAGCAGTTCTTC
d_gene: .; j_gene: TRBJ1-5; abundance: .; v_gene: TRBV2; CDR3aa: CASSSGDSSNQPQHF; CDR3nt: TGTGCCAGCAGTTCGGGAGACTCGAGCAATCAGCCCCAGCATTTT
d_gene: TRBD2; j_gene: TRBJ2-2; abundance: few; v_gene: TRBV29-1; CDR3aa: CSVEDPSGGTNTGELFF; CDR3nt: TGCAGCGTTGAAGATCCCAGCGGGGGGACGAACACCGGGGAGCTGTTTTTT
d_gene: .; j_gene: TRBJ1-5; abundance: .; v_gene: TRBV4-1; CDR3aa: CASSPDRARNQPQHF; CDR3nt: TGCGCCAGCAGCCCAGACAGAGCCCGCAATCAGCCCCAGCATTTT
d_gene: TRBD1; j_gene: TRBJ1-1; abundance: few; v_gene: TRBV27; CDR3aa: CASSLSGTGREAFF; CDR3nt: TGTGCCAGCAGTTTATCAGGGACAGGGCGTGAAGCTTTCTTT
d_gene: .; j_gene: TRBJ2-7; abundance: .; v_gene: TRBV27; CDR3aa: CASSHRQDSYEQYF; CDR3nt: TGTGCCAGCAGTCACAGACAGGACTCCTACGAGCAGTACTTC
d_gene: TRBD1; j_gene: TRBJ1-4; abundance: .; v_gene: TRBV27; CDR3aa: CASSQKGALLNEKLFF; CDR3nt: TGTGCCAGCAGCCAAAAGGGGGCACTACTGAATGAAAAACTGTTTTTT
d_gene: .; j_gene: TRBJ2-4; abundance: .; v_gene: TRBV5-1; CDR3aa: CASSLDPAIDGENIQYF; CDR3nt: TGCGCCAGCAGCTTGGACCCCGCCATTGACGGGGAAAACATTCAGTACTTC
d_gene: TRBD2; j_gene: TRBJ2-3; abundance: .; v_gene: TRBV7-3; CDR3aa: CASSLKAGGLTDTQYF; CDR3nt: TGTGCCAGCAGCTTAAAAGCGGGGGGACTCACAGATACGCAGTATTTT
d_gene: .; j_gene: TRBJ1-1; abundance: once; v_gene: TRBV5-1; CDR3aa: CASSLFRGTMNTEAFF; CDR3nt: TGCGCCAGCAGCCTCTTTCGGGGGACCATGAACACTGAAGCTTTCTTT
d_gene: .; j_gene: TRBJ2-7; abundance: .; v_gene: TRBV7-9; CDR3aa: CASSLGLDEQYF; CDR3nt: TGTGCCAGCAGCTTAGGTTTGGACGAGCAGTACTTC
d_gene: .; j_gene: TRBJ2-1; abundance: .; v_gene: TRBV27; CDR3aa: CASSLIPGSESYNEQFF; CDR3nt: TGTGCCAGCAGTTTAATTCCTGGGAGTGAGTCCTACAATGAGCAGTTCTTC
d_gene: TRBD1; j_gene: TRBJ2-7; abundance: .; v_gene: TRBV6-1; CDR3aa: CASSDGQVYEQYF; CDR3nt: TGTGCCAGCAGTGATGGACAGGTCTACGAGCAGTACTTC
d_gene: TRBD2; j_gene: TRBJ2-1; abundance: .; v_gene: TRBV9; CDR3aa: CASSPGGNEQFF; CDR3nt: TGTGCCAGCAGCCCGGGGGGGAATGAGCAGTTCTTC
d_gene: .; j_gene: TRBJ2-2; abundance: .; v_gene: TRBV4-1; CDR3aa: CASSQILSGGLNTGELFF; CDR3nt: TGCGCCAGCAGCCAAATTTTGAGTGGCGGATTGAACACCGGGGAGCTGTTTTTT
d_gene: .; j_gene: TRBJ1-3; abundance: .; v_gene: TRBV4-1; CDR3aa: CASRSTGSGNTIYF; CDR3nt: TGCGCCAGCAGATCTACAGGGTCTGGAAACACCATATATTTT
d_gene: .; j_gene: TRBJ2-4; abundance: .; v_gene: TRBV10-3; CDR3aa: CAISEVTGTTNQNIQYF; CDR3nt: TGTGCCATCAGTGAGGTTACCGGGACAACCAACCAAAACATTCAGTACTTC
d_gene: .; j_gene: TRBJ2-5; abundance: .; v_gene: TRBV4-1; CDR3aa: CASSQDSEETQYF; CDR3nt: TGCGCCAGCAGCCAAGATAGTGAGGAGACCCAGTACTTC
d_gene: .; j_gene: TRBJ1-1; abundance: .; v_gene: TRBV27; CDR3aa: CASSLSGGFEAFF; CDR3nt: TGTGCCAGCAGTTTATCAGGAGGGTTTGAAGCTTTCTTT
d_gene: .; j_gene: TRBJ2-1; abundance: .; v_gene: TRBV27; CDR3aa: CASSLGIVDEQFF; CDR3nt: TGTGCCAGCAGTCTGGGGATAGTAGATGAGCAGTTCTTC
d_gene: .; j_gene: TRBJ2-5; abundance: .; v_gene: TRBV10-3; CDR3aa: CAIRPDPQETQYF; CDR3nt: TGTGCCATCAGACCCGACCCTCAAGAGACCCAGTACTTC
d_gene: TRBD1; j_gene: TRBJ1-3; abundance: .; v_gene: TRBV29-1; CDR3aa: CSVAGRGTDGNTIYF; CDR3nt: TGCAGCGTTGCAGGCAGGGGGACTGACGGAAACACCATATATTTT